The 8 T cell receptor beta chains in this list originate from one sample, sequenced in a study of blood T cell repertoires in COVID-19. Some clones are missing from TCRdb's copy, which holds only in-frame ones; the method was immunoSEQ multiplex PCR. The sample shows around 250,000 clones, approximately 86% of them seen only once. Input material: peripheral blood. All receptors come from a man aged 40-49 years with active or convalescent COVID-19.

This chain joins TRBV30 and TRBJ1-5, with 10 bases identical to TRBD1. The germline V gene has CDR1 GTSNPN and CDR2 SVGIG (reference sequence). This CDR3 contains 16 residues. V shed 2 bases and J 1 base; nucleotides not matched to a gene: 5. CDR3 protein: CAWSIPGQGSNQPQHF. DNA for the CDR3: TGTGCCTGGAGTATCCCGGGACAGGGGAGCAATCAGCCCCAGCATTTT.

This rearrangement joins TRBV11-3 to TRBJ1-5; D is possibly TRBD1 (5 bases). The germline V gene encodes CDR1 SGHNT and CDR2 YENEEA. The CDR3 contains 17 residues. V lost 5 bases, J lost 1 base, and 18 bases lay in between. CDR3 bases: TGTGCCAGCAGCACTGGGACCGCCGGGGGAAGCAATCAGCCCCAGCATTTT. Protein product: CASSTGTAGGSNQPQHF.

The chain uses TRBV18 and TRBJ1-2; no definite D call. Germline CDR1 reads KGHSH; CDR2 reads LQKENI. V was clipped by 2 bases and J by 8 bases, with 15 bases between them. The CDR3 length is 14 residues. CDR3 amino acids: CASSPTLQDKGYTF. The CDR3 coding sequence is TGTGCCAGCTCACCAACTCTGCAAGACAAAGGCTACACCTTC.

This chain uses TRBV10-1 with TRBJ2-3, with 7 nucleotides matching TRBD2. This CDR3 comprises 11 residues. Germline CDR1 WNHNN, CDR2 SYGVQD (reference sequence). With V trimmed by 11 bases and J by 6 bases, 5 bases remained unmatched. CDR3 DNA sequence: TGCGCCTCAGGACTAGATGATACGCAGTATTTT. It codes for CASGLDDTQYF.

The chain combines TRBV5-1 with TRBJ1-4; 9 bases are shared with TRBD1. Germline CDR1 reads SGHRS; CDR2 reads YFSETQ. This CDR3 region has 15 residues. V lost 3 bases, J lost 5 bases, and 5 bases stayed unmatched. CDR3 sequence reads: CASSWGTGLNEKLFF. The CDR3, as DNA: TGCGCCAGCAGCTGGGGGACAGGGTTAAATGAAAAACTGTTTTTT.

The rearrangement joins TRBV19 to TRBJ1-5, with 8 bases identical to TRBD1. J lost 3 bases, V lost 7 bases, and 5 bases had no gene match. In germline, CDR1 is LNHDA, CDR2 SQIVND (reference sequence). The CDR3 length is 14 residues. DNA for the CDR3: TGTGCCAGTAATCGGGACAGGACCAATCAGCCCCAGCATTTT. Protein product: CASNRDRTNQPQHF.

The rearrangement uses TRBV22-1 and TRBJ2-1; the D call in the table, TRBD1, was not verified against the DNA. TRBV22-1 represents a pseudogene. The CDR3 loop spans 16 amino acids. As DNA, the CDR3 is TGTCCTGGGAGCGCACTCTGGGACAGGGGGCTCAATGAGCAGTTCTTC. Translating it yields CPGSALWDRGLNEQFF.

This clone was seen a single time. V gene TRBV9 combines with J gene TRBJ2-1; D may be TRBD2 (7 bases). The CDR3 is 15 residues long. Germline V gives CDR1 SGDLS, CDR2 YYNGEE. V lost 0 bases and J lost 7, with 14 bases in between. The CDR3 nucleotides read TGTGCCAGCAGCGTAGGAGGGGGGGCAGGGAATGAGCAGTTCTTC. Translated, it gives CASSVGGGAGNEQFF.